This is a list of T cell receptor beta chains from one sample in a study of blood T cells in healthy people across ages. MiXCR, applied by TCRdb to the 5' RACE reads, yields one record per CDR3 protein. The data contain about 1.4 million distinct CDR3 sequences, approximately 59% of them seen just once; the ten biggest clones take up 6.5% to 8.5%. The material sequenced was blood. These receptors were collected from a man younger than 35 in good health. The CDR3 runs from the conserved cysteine through the conserved F or W. A D gene is named only where the DNA matches it firmly. A clone size is listed for some rows: how often the clone was seen (once, few, many), or a class if it is expanded.

d_gene: -
j_gene: TRBJ2-7
abundance: -
len: 13
v_gene: TRBV10-2
CDR3nt: TGCGCCAGCAGTGATGCGGGGACCTACGAGCAGTACTTC
CDR3aa: CASSDAGTYEQYF

d_gene: TRBD2
j_gene: TRBJ2-1
abundance: once
len: 12
v_gene: TRBV6-2/TRBV6-3
CDR3nt: TGTGCCAGCAGCCCAAGCGGGGGGCGTGAGTTCTTC
CDR3aa: CASSPSGGREFF

d_gene: -
j_gene: TRBJ2-7
abundance: -
len: 14
v_gene: TRBV7-2
CDR3nt: TGTGCCAGCAGGTTGGGTGCGGGGACCTACGAGCAGTACTTC
CDR3aa: CASRLGAGTYEQYF

d_gene: TRBD1
j_gene: TRBJ2-3
abundance: -
len: 14
v_gene: TRBV7-2
CDR3nt: TGTGCCAGCAGCACCCGACAGGGGACAGATACGCAGTATTTT
CDR3aa: CASSTRQGTDTQYF

d_gene: TRBD1
j_gene: TRBJ2-7
abundance: -
len: 16
v_gene: TRBV11-2
CDR3nt: TGTGCCAGCAGCTTAGATCGGGGACAGGGGGCCTACGAGCAGTACTTC
CDR3aa: CASSLDRGQGAYEQYF

d_gene: TRBD2
j_gene: TRBJ2-3
abundance: -
len: 17
v_gene: TRBV20-1
CDR3nt: TGCAGTGCTAGAGATCCCCTAGCGGTAGCTAGCACAGATACGCAGTATTTT
CDR3aa: CSARDPLAVASTDTQYF

d_gene: -
j_gene: TRBJ2-3
abundance: -
len: 14
v_gene: TRBV28
CDR3nt: TGTGCCAGCAGTTTACAGGGTCCCAGGGATACGCAGTATTTT
CDR3aa: CASSLQGPRDTQYF

d_gene: -
j_gene: TRBJ1-2
abundance: -
len: 16
v_gene: TRBV4-3
CDR3nt: TGCGCCAGCAGCCAAGATCTCACGGGTTCCGACTATGGCTACACCTTC
CDR3aa: CASSQDLTGSDYGYTF

d_gene: TRBD2
j_gene: TRBJ2-5
abundance: -
len: 15
v_gene: TRBV6-2/TRBV6-3
CDR3nt: TGTGCCAGCGCAGGACTAGCGGGCGGCCAAGAGACCCAGTACTTC
CDR3aa: CASAGLAGGQETQYF

d_gene: -
j_gene: TRBJ2-3
abundance: few
len: 12
v_gene: TRBV29-1
CDR3nt: TGCAGCGTTGTGCGGTCGCGAGATACGCAGTATTTT
CDR3aa: CSVVRSRDTQYF

d_gene: -
j_gene: TRBJ2-1
abundance: few
len: 14
v_gene: TRBV2
CDR3nt: TGTGCCAGCAGTGGGCCCGGGACACTAAATGAGCAGTTCTTC
CDR3aa: CASSGPGTLNEQFF

d_gene: TRBD1
j_gene: TRBJ2-1
abundance: -
len: 12
v_gene: TRBV12-3/TRBV12-4
CDR3nt: TGTGCCAACAGTCAGACAGGGGCTGAGCAGTTCTTC
CDR3aa: CANSQTGAEQFF

d_gene: TRBD2
j_gene: TRBJ2-3
abundance: -
len: 17
v_gene: TRBV7-9
CDR3nt: TGTGCCAGCAGCCCACGGCCCGGGACTACTCGATCAGATACGCAGTATTTT
CDR3aa: CASSPRPGTTRSDTQYF

d_gene: TRBD1
j_gene: TRBJ1-2
abundance: -
len: 15
v_gene: TRBV10-3
CDR3nt: TGTGCCATCAGTGAGCCGACAGGGGGGCTCTATGGCTACACCTTC
CDR3aa: CAISEPTGGLYGYTF

d_gene: -
j_gene: TRBJ2-7
abundance: -
len: 16
v_gene: TRBV15
CDR3nt: TGTGCCACCAGCAGGGGAACAACAGGGTTGTCCTACGAGCAGTACTTC
CDR3aa: CATSRGTTGLSYEQYF

d_gene: -
j_gene: TRBJ2-3
abundance: few
len: 14
v_gene: TRBV7-2
CDR3nt: TGTGCCAGCAGCCCTCGGACCTACCCAGATACGCAGTATTTT
CDR3aa: CASSPRTYPDTQYF

d_gene: -
j_gene: TRBJ2-5
abundance: -
len: 12
v_gene: TRBV6-2/TRBV6-3
CDR3nt: TGTGCCAGCAGTTACAACGAAGAGACCCAGTACTTC
CDR3aa: CASSYNEETQYF

d_gene: -
j_gene: TRBJ2-1
abundance: -
len: 14
v_gene: TRBV6-1
CDR3nt: TGTGCCAGCAGTGAAGGGGTATTGGGTGGAGAGCAGTTCTTC
CDR3aa: CASSEGVLGGEQFF

d_gene: -
j_gene: TRBJ2-6
abundance: -
len: 15
v_gene: TRBV12-3/TRBV12-4
CDR3nt: TGTGCCAGCAGTTTACGCCAACTTGGGGCCAACGTCCTGACTTTC
CDR3aa: CASSLRQLGANVLTF

d_gene: TRBD1
j_gene: TRBJ2-7
abundance: -
len: 19
v_gene: TRBV7-9
CDR3nt: TGTGCCAGCAAACGTGTAGCGGACAGGGGGTATCGTTTCGAGCACGAGCAGTACTTC
CDR3aa: CASKRVADRGYRFEHEQYF

d_gene: -
j_gene: TRBJ2-3
abundance: -
len: 17
v_gene: TRBV20-1
CDR3nt: TGCAGTGCTAGAGTGGCACAGCCGGGACGATCTGGAGATACGCAGTATTTT
CDR3aa: CSARVAQPGRSGDTQYF

d_gene: -
j_gene: TRBJ1-5
abundance: few
len: 15
v_gene: TRBV20-1
CDR3nt: TGCAGTGCTAGAGATCGGGGGGCGATCGATCAGCCCCAGCATTTT
CDR3aa: CSARDRGAIDQPQHF

d_gene: TRBD2
j_gene: TRBJ2-7
abundance: -
len: 16
v_gene: TRBV7-2
CDR3nt: TGTGCCAGCAGCCAGGGACTAGCGGGGACATTCTACGAGCAGTACTTC
CDR3aa: CASSQGLAGTFYEQYF

d_gene: -
j_gene: TRBJ1-2
abundance: once
len: 16
v_gene: TRBV25-1
CDR3nt: TGTGCCAGCAGTGGCCCCACAGGGAGCCCCAACTATGGCTACACCTTC
CDR3aa: CASSGPTGSPNYGYTF

d_gene: -
j_gene: TRBJ2-2
abundance: -
len: 13
v_gene: TRBV6-2/TRBV6-3
CDR3nt: TGTGCCAGCAGTTACGGGACAACCGGGGAGCTGTTTTTT
CDR3aa: CASSYGTTGELFF

d_gene: -
j_gene: TRBJ2-6
abundance: -
len: 17
v_gene: TRBV7-2
CDR3nt: TGTGCCAGCAGCCCCTGGGCGCTCTTCTCTGGGGCCAACGTCCTGACTTTC
CDR3aa: CASSPWALFSGANVLTF

d_gene: -
j_gene: TRBJ2-7
abundance: -
len: 11
v_gene: TRBV12-3/TRBV12-4
CDR3nt: TGTGCCAGCAGTTTGAAACACGAGCAGTACTTC
CDR3aa: CASSLKHEQYF

d_gene: -
j_gene: TRBJ2-4
abundance: -
len: 16
v_gene: TRBV20-1
CDR3nt: TGCAGTGCCCACATCCCCAGGGAGACGGCCAAAAACATTCAGTACTTC
CDR3aa: CSAHIPRETAKNIQYF

d_gene: -
j_gene: TRBJ1-3
abundance: -
len: 15
v_gene: TRBV2
CDR3nt: TGTGCCAGCAGTGAAACCTCCGTCGCGGGAAACACCATATATTTT
CDR3aa: CASSETSVAGNTIYF

d_gene: TRBD2
j_gene: TRBJ2-3
abundance: -
len: 16
v_gene: TRBV27
CDR3nt: TGTGCCAGCAGTTTACAGCGGGGTAAGAGCACAGATACGCAGTATTTT
CDR3aa: CASSLQRGKSTDTQYF

d_gene: -
j_gene: TRBJ2-7
abundance: few
len: 11
v_gene: TRBV6-6
CDR3nt: TGTGCCAGCGCCGATTCCTACGAGCAGTACTTC
CDR3aa: CASADSYEQYF

d_gene: -
j_gene: TRBJ2-1
abundance: -
len: 15
v_gene: TRBV21-1
CDR3nt: TGTGCCAGCAGCAAAGGTTGTCAGGGGGCCGGTGAGCAGTTCTTC
CDR3aa: CASSKGCQGAGEQFF

d_gene: TRBD1
j_gene: TRBJ2-6
abundance: -
len: 14
v_gene: TRBV20-1
CDR3nt: TGCAGTGCGATCGACAGGGTCGGGGCCAACGTCCTGACTTTC
CDR3aa: CSAIDRVGANVLTF

d_gene: -
j_gene: TRBJ2-3
abundance: -
len: 14
v_gene: TRBV7-9
CDR3nt: TGTGCCAGCAGCTTTCGGGACGGGATCCATACGCAGTATTTT
CDR3aa: CASSFRDGIHTQYF

d_gene: TRBD2
j_gene: TRBJ2-7
abundance: few
len: 16
v_gene: TRBV7-2
CDR3nt: TGTGCCAGCAGCTTACGGGGGGTAGGTATATACAATGAGCAGTACTTC
CDR3aa: CASSLRGVGIYNEQYF

d_gene: TRBD1
j_gene: TRBJ1-2
abundance: once
len: 16
v_gene: TRBV12-3/TRBV12-4
CDR3nt: TGTGCCAGCAGTCAGATTCGGGACAGGGGTTCCGGGGGCTACACCTTC
CDR3aa: CASSQIRDRGSGGYTF

d_gene: -
j_gene: TRBJ2-1
abundance: once
len: 13
v_gene: TRBV27
CDR3nt: TGTGCCAGCAGTGACCACCCCTACAATGAGCAGTTCTTC
CDR3aa: CASSDHPYNEQFF

d_gene: -
j_gene: TRBJ2-1
abundance: -
len: 15
v_gene: TRBV2
CDR3nt: TGTGCCAGCAGTGAGAGTAGGGGGGGAACGAGTGAGCAGTTCTTC
CDR3aa: CASSESRGGTSEQFF

d_gene: -
j_gene: TRBJ2-7
abundance: -
len: 15
v_gene: TRBV19
CDR3nt: TGTGCCAGTAGTAAGGCCCTAGGGGGTCGGGTCGAGCAGTACTTC
CDR3aa: CASSKALGGRVEQYF

d_gene: -
j_gene: TRBJ2-7
abundance: -
len: 16
v_gene: TRBV6-6
CDR3nt: TGTGCCAGCAGTTACTCGACAGGCGGGAGCTCCTACGAGCAGTACTTC
CDR3aa: CASSYSTGGSSYEQYF

d_gene: -
j_gene: TRBJ2-5
abundance: few
len: 15
v_gene: TRBV12-3/TRBV12-4
CDR3nt: TGTGCCAGCACTGGGGGGGCTATTGGCCAAGAGACCCAGTACTTC
CDR3aa: CASTGGAIGQETQYF

d_gene: TRBD1
j_gene: TRBJ2-3
abundance: -
len: 15
v_gene: TRBV5-1
CDR3nt: TGTGCCAGCAGTTTAGGGACAGGGGGTGCAGATACGCAGTATTTT
CDR3aa: CASSLGTGGADTQYF

d_gene: -
j_gene: TRBJ2-6
abundance: -
len: 14
v_gene: TRBV30
CDR3nt: TGTGCCTGGACCAGATCTAGTGGGGCCAACGTCCTGACTTTC
CDR3aa: CAWTRSSGANVLTF

d_gene: -
j_gene: TRBJ1-2
abundance: few
len: 11
v_gene: TRBV29-1
CDR3nt: TGCAGCGTTGAAGAGACAAATGGCTACACCTTC
CDR3aa: CSVEETNGYTF

d_gene: -
j_gene: TRBJ2-7
abundance: few
len: 11
v_gene: TRBV6-1
CDR3nt: TGTGCCAGCAGTGATAGGAGGGAGCAGTACTTC
CDR3aa: CASSDRREQYF

d_gene: -
j_gene: TRBJ2-1
abundance: -
len: 12
v_gene: TRBV9
CDR3nt: TGTGCCAGCAGCGGGCCCGGGGAAGAGCAGTTCTTC
CDR3aa: CASSGPGEEQFF